The 17 T cell receptor beta chains in this list originate from one sample, sequenced in a study of glioma-infiltrating T cells after dendritic cell vaccination. Only in-frame clones appear in the TCRdb table, and some are missing; sequencing was by immunoSEQ multiplex PCR. The table includes around 83,000 clones, around 85% detected once. The time point is: after dendritic cell vaccination, including at tumor progression/relapse. The input for sequencing was blood, taken after dendritic cell vaccination. The receptors here all came from a human donor with glioblastoma.

This clone appeared once. The chain couples TRBV20-1 to TRBJ2-1, with TRBD2 identical over 7 bases. With V trimmed by 6 bases and J by 7 bases, 3 bases remained unmatched. Germline loops: CDR1 DFQATT, CDR2 SNEGSKA (reference sequence). The CDR3 is 11 amino acids. CDR3 residues: CSAGRGNEQFF. CDR3 DNA sequence: TGCAGTGCCGGGCGGGGGAATGAGCAGTTCTTC.

The chain couples TRBV19 to TRBJ2-1; a possible D gene is TRBD1 (6 bases). The CDR3 contains 13 residues. CDR1 LNHDA and CDR2 SQIVND come from the germline V gene (reference sequence). The V and J ends lost 7 bases and 3 bases respectively, with 10 bases between them. CDR3 coding DNA: TGTGCCAGTAACGGCAGGGGCTACAATGAGCAGTTCTTC. The encoded protein is CASNGRGYNEQFF. The complete variable domain, with remaining parts taken from reference TRBV19 and TRBJ2-1, reads DGGITQSPKYLFRKEGQNVTLSCEQNLNHDAMYWYRQDPGQGLRLIYYSQIVNDFQKGDIAEGYSVSREKKESFPLTVTSAQKNPTAFYLCASNGRGYNEQFFGPGTRLTVL.

The V call is TRBV30, the J call TRBJ1-5; D uncertain. In germline, CDR1 is GTSNPN, CDR2 SVGIG (reference sequence). This CDR3 comprises 13 residues. Trimming removed 2 bases from V and 3 bases from J, with 8 bases in between. The CDR3 nucleotides are TGTGCCTGGAGTATCGCAGACAATCAGCCCCAGCATTTT. Protein: CAWSIADNQPQHF.

J is TRBJ2-1 and V is TRBV5-1, with a possible D match to TRBD1 (7 bases). Germline V CDR1 and CDR2: SGHRS, YFSETQ. V was clipped by 1 base and J by 1 base, with 12 bases between them. There are 16 residues in the CDR3. CDR3 nucleotides: TGCGCCAGCAGCTTGAGGGGGCTAGCGTCCTACAATGAGCAGTTCTTC. Translated: CASSLRGLASYNEQFF.

This chain links TRBV2 with TRBJ2-3; 10 nucleotides align to TRBD2. J lost 3 bases, V lost 4 bases, and 4 bases had no gene match. Germline CDR1 is SNHLY and CDR2 is FYNNEI. The CDR3 consists of 15 residues. The CDR3 protein is CASSAPSGRTDTQYF. The CDR3 DNA reads TGTGCCAGCAGTGCACCTAGCGGGAGAACAGATACGCAGTATTTT. The variable domain in full, completed from reference TRBV2 and TRBJ2-3, reads EPEVTQTPSHQVTQMGQEVILRCVPISNHLYFYWYRQILGQKVEFLVSFYNNEISEKSEIFDDQFSVERPDGSNFTLKIRSTKLEDSAMYFCASSAPSGRTDTQYFGPGTRLTVL.

J is TRBJ2-1 and V is TRBV5-1, with TRBD1 matching over 8 bases. CDR1 is SGHRS, CDR2 YFSETQ, per germline. The CDR3 is made up of 14 amino acids. Trimming at V came to 5 bases and at J to 10 bases, leaving 11 bases not matched to a gene. CDR3 DNA sequence: TGCGCCAGCAGACCCGGGACAGGACGCCAAGAGCAGTTCTTC. Translating gives CASRPGTGRQEQFF.

V is TRBV2 and J is TRBJ2-5; a possible D gene is TRBD1 (6 bases). Looked up from germline, CDR1 is SNHLY and CDR2 is FYNNEI. The CDR3 contains 14 residues. V lost 4 bases and J 2 bases, leaving 11 bases between the germline ends. The CDR3 region is CASSVGTKQETQYF. CDR3 sequence (DNA): TGTGCCAGCAGTGTTGGGACAAAGCAAGAGACCCAGTACTTC.

J is TRBJ2-4 and V is TRBV6-1, with TRBD2 as a possible D gene (6 bases). Trimming left V 5 bases short and J 5 bases short, with 16 bases between. The germline V gene has CDR1 MNHNS and CDR2 SASEGT. The CDR3 totals 15 residues. The CDR3 nucleotides are TGTGCCAGCAGTCCCCTTGGGGGGTCCGAAAACATTCAGTACTTC. Translation gives CASSPLGGSENIQYF.

The chain joins TRBV5-4 to TRBJ2-7, with 10 bases identical to TRBD1. With 4 bases clipped from V and 1 base from J, the junction kept 8 bases outside the gene matches. Per the germline V gene, CDR1 is SGHNT and CDR2 is YYREEE (reference sequence). The CDR3 is 16 amino acids. CDR3 sequence reads: CASSPDGTGVSYEQYF. CDR3 coding DNA: TGTGCCAGCAGCCCGGACGGGACAGGGGTTTCCTACGAGCAGTACTTC.

The V and J genes are TRBV7-2 and TRBJ2-1; 8 positions agree with TRBD2. The junction had 8 bases not matched to a gene; V was cut back by 5 bases and J by 8 bases. Germline loops: CDR1 SGHTA, CDR2 FQGNSA. CDR3 size: 14 residues. CDR3 in amino acids: CASSGRGGRHEQFF. CDR3 nucleotide sequence: TGTGCCAGCAGCGGACGGGGGGGGCGACATGAGCAGTTCTTC.

The chain is built from TRBV6-6 and TRBJ2-7; possibly TRBD1 for D (5 bases). The V and J ends lost 6 bases and 4 bases respectively, with 16 bases between them. The CDR3 has 14 amino acids. Germline values: CDR1 MNHNY, CDR2 SVGAGI (reference sequence). The CDR3: CASSPGQGGYEQYF. The CDR3 nucleotides read TGTGCCAGCAGCCCGGGTCAGGGCGGTTACGAGCAGTACTTC.

The genes are TRBV14 and TRBJ2-2; TRBD1 aligns across 10 bases. CDR1 SGHDN and CDR2 FVKESK come from the germline V gene. The CDR3 has 18 residues. Trimming took 1 base from V and 2 from J; bases not matched to a gene: 7. The CDR3 is CASSQVRQGAINTGELFF. The CDR3, as DNA: TGTGCCAGCAGCCAAGTTCGACAGGGGGCGATTAACACCGGGGAGCTGTTTTTT.

The V call is TRBV10-3, the J call TRBJ1-2; D remains unclear. Between the trimmed V and J ends, which lost 0 bases and 6 bases, there was a span of 14 bases. This CDR3 comprises 15 residues. Germline CDR1 and CDR2: ENHRY and SYGVKD. CDR3 DNA: TGTGCCATCAGTGAGTCAGAGGGAGGAGTAAATGGCTACACCTTC. Protein: CAISESEGGVNGYTF.

V is TRBV4-1 and J is TRBJ2-1; tentatively, D is TRBD2 (6 bases). CDR3 length equals 17 residues. V gave up 1 base and J gave up 2 bases, with 15 bases separating them. From germline, CDR1 is MGHRA and CDR2 YSYEKL. This CDR3 is CASSQGPLGGTYNEQFF. CDR3 bases: TGCGCCAGCAGCCAAGGTCCCCTCGGCGGGACCTACAATGAGCAGTTCTTC.

The chain carries TRBV10-3 and TRBJ2-2, with a weak D call TRBD1 (6 bases). V was clipped by 10 bases and J by 1 base, with 19 bases between them. The CDR3 contains 16 residues. In germline, CDR1 is ENHRY, CDR2 SYGVKD. CDR3 protein: CATLRGGSQNTGELFF. CDR3 nucleotides: TGTGCCACCCTACGAGGGGGATCCCAGAACACCGGGGAGCTGTTTTTT.

This chain connects TRBV28 to TRBJ2-7; 9 bases are shared with TRBD2. The CDR3 is 15 residues long. Germline V CDR1 and CDR2: MDHEN, SYDVKM. Losses at the gene ends were 2 bases for V and 5 bases for J; bases not matched to a gene: 7. The CDR3, as DNA: TGTGCCAGCAGTTTAATAAGGGCGGGAGGGGACGAGCAGTACTTC. Protein sequence: CASSLIRAGGDEQYF.

This rearrangement joins TRBV7-7 to TRBJ2-3; TRBD2 matches 7 bases. V was clipped by 5 bases and J by 0 bases; unmatched bases: 5. This CDR3 has 15 residues. Germline V gene data show CDR1 as SSHAT and CDR2 as FNYEAQ (reference sequence). CDR3 sequence: CASSPSGLSTDTQYF. CDR3 nucleotide sequence: TGTGCCAGCAGCCCGTCGGGACTAAGCACAGATACGCAGTATTTT.